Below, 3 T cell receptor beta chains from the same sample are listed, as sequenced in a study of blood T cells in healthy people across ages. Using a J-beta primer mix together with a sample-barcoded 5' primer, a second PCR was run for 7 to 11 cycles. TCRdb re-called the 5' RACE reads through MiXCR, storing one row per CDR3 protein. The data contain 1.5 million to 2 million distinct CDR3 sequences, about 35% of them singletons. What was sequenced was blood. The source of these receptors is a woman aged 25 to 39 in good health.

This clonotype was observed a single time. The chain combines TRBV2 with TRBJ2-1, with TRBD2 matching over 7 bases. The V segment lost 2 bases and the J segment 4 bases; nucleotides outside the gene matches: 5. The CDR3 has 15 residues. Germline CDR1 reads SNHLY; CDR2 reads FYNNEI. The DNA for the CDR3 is TGTGCCAGCAGTGAATGGGGGGAGGGTTACAATGAGCAGTTCTTC. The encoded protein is CASSEWGEGYNEQFF.

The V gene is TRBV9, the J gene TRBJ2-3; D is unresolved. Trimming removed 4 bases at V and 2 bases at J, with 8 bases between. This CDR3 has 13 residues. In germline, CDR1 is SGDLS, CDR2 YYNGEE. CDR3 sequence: CASSPLTTDTQYF. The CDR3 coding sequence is TGTGCCAGCAGCCCCCTTACCACAGATACGCAGTATTTT.

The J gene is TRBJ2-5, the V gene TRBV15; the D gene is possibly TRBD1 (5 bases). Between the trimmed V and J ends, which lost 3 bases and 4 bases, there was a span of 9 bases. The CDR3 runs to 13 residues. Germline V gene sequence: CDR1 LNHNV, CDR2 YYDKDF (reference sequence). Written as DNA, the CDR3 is TGTGCCACCAGCAGGACAGTTAGAGAGACCCAGTACTTC. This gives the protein CATSRTVRETQYF.